Sequencing of this T cell receptor (beta chain) was carried out in a study of early stage breast cancer tumors. Whole-study context: Average read coverage per sample was roughly 9.3-fold.

V lost 5 bases, J lost 6 bases, and 10 bases stayed unmatched. The CDR3 is made up of 15 amino acids. CDR1 is MNHEY and CDR2 is SVGAGI in the germline V gene. Study results and caveats: Compared with adjacent normal breast tissue, tumors showed roughly 2.5-fold greater T cell density and higher clonality.

A remark on this clone: Its specificity is not known.

Produced via immunoSEQ multiplex PCR; TCRdb's table is partial and in-frame only. The sample lists approximately 4,800 clones; about 61% were seen once. The sequenced sample was breast tumor tissue. The source of this sequence is a person aged 45 to 59 with breast cancer. The chain employs TRBV6-5 and TRBJ2-1, with TRBD2 identical over 7 bases. CDR3 DNA sequence: TGTGCCAGCAGTCTGAGCCGCTCGGGGGGCAATGAGCAGTTCTTC. This sequence encodes CASSLSRSGGNEQFF.